This TCR beta chain was observed in a study of cytomegalovirus exposure and HLA in healthy donors. Study at large: Early release data held some 80 million unique TCRs from HLA-typed donors. Study-level points and caveats: Reported performance of the classifier showed diagnosis of cytomegalovirus status with high specificity and sensitivity.

The PCR was carried out with 60 Vbeta primers and 13 Jbeta primers. The data were produced by immunoSEQ multiplex PCR, yet TCRdb's version contains in-frame clones alone and is incomplete. Of 150,000 to 200,000 clones listed, approximately 71% are singletons. This CDR3 is 17 amino acids long. Trimming left V 4 bases short and J 0 bases short, with 14 bases between. Germline lookup yields CDR1 SGHRS and CDR2 YFSETQ. Notes on this clone: Its target is unknown.

The clonotype originates from a woman aged 40 to 55 in good health and CMV-seropositive. The chain is built from TRBV5-1 and TRBJ2-6; no reliable D call. The sequenced material came from PBMCs. CDR3 protein: CASSAITPSSGANVLTF. The CDR3 DNA follows: TGCGCCAGCAGCGCAATAACCCCTAGCTCTGGGGCCAACGTCCTGACTTTC.